The 10 T cell receptor beta chains below come from one sample, sequenced in a study of CD8+ T cells in alopecia areata. Treatment in this sample: oral pan-JAK inhibitor, 5-10 mg twice daily. Sequencing templates came from extracted RNA that was reverse transcribed into cDNA. Produced via immunoSEQ multiplex PCR; TCRdb's table is partial and in-frame only. Among around 200,000 clones listed, roughly 50% were seen once. This material consisted of CD8+ T cells sorted from blood, taken at week 24, from a patient treated with tofacitinib. These receptors were taken from a human donor with alopecia areata.

V usage is TRBV29-1 and J usage is TRBJ2-7; no definite D call. Germline CDR1 reads SQVTM; CDR2 reads ANQGSEA. The CDR3 is 13 amino acids. The ends were cut back, 5 bases at V and 1 base at J, with 12 bases in the middle. The CDR3 DNA sequence: TGCAGCGTTTTAACACCGAGATCCTACGAGCAGTACTTC. This gives the protein CSVLTPRSYEQYF.

V and J are TRBV6-5 and TRBJ2-5; 10 bases agree with TRBD2. Trimming cost V 4 bases and J 3 bases; bases outside gene matches: 5. The CDR3 is 15 residues long. Germline assignment: CDR1 MNHEY and CDR2 SVGAGI. The CDR3 sequence is CASSWGTSEEETQYF. The CDR3 DNA reads TGTGCCAGCAGTTGGGGGACTAGCGAGGAAGAGACCCAGTACTTC.

This sequence joins TRBV4-1 and TRBJ2-7, with 10 bases that match TRBD2. The CDR3 sequence is 16 residues long. V dropped 4 bases and J dropped 5; count of bases not matched to a gene: 11. CDR1 is MGHRA and CDR2 is YSYEKL in the germline V gene. CDR3 amino acids: CASSPEASGGWDEQYF. CDR3 nucleotides: TGCGCCAGCAGCCCAGAGGCTAGCGGGGGTTGGGACGAGCAGTACTTC.

Worth noting for this clone: The same CDR3 is also encoded by other DNA sequences in this sample. The chain links TRBV5-1 to TRBJ1-2; a weak D match, TRBD1 (5 bases). The germline V gene encodes CDR1 SGHRS and CDR2 YFSETQ. Trimming cost V 4 bases and J 2 bases, with 9 bases left between them. CDR3 size: 13 residues. CDR3 bases: TGCGCCAGCAGCCTGGGACGGAACTATGGCTACACCTTC. Translation: CASSLGRNYGYTF. The full variable domain, completed using reference TRBV5-1 and TRBJ1-2, is KAGVTQTPRYLIKTRGQQVTLSCSPISGHRSVSWYQQTPGQGLQFLFEYFSETQRNKGNFPGRFSGRQFSNSRSEMNVSTLELGDSALYLCASSLGRNYGYTFGSGTRLTVV.

The chain has TRBV15 and TRBJ1-2; D ambiguous. V lost 5 bases and J lost 4, with 14 bases in between. From germline, CDR1 is LNHNV and CDR2 YYDKDF (reference sequence). This CDR3 has 14 amino acids. CDR3 sequence (DNA): TGTGCCACCAGCTTGCAAGGGCAGGTCTATGGCTACACCTTC. It translates to CATSLQGQVYGYTF.

This chain uses TRBV7-6 with TRBJ2-7; D remains unclear. The CDR3 is made up of 13 amino acids. V shed 4 bases and J shed 3 bases, with 10 bases lying between them. The germline gives CDR1 SGHVS, CDR2 FNYEAQ. This CDR3 is CASSSVEGYEQYF. The CDR3 nucleotides are TGTGCCAGCAGCTCGGTCGAAGGCTACGAGCAGTACTTC.

V usage is TRBV11-2 and J usage is TRBJ2-2; no definite D call. V gave up 5 bases and J gave up 5 bases, with 12 bases separating them. CDR1 is SGHAT, CDR2 FQNNGV, per germline. The CDR3 totals 14 residues. The CDR3 DNA reads TGTGCCAGCAGCCCCCCCGTCAGTACCGGGGAGCTGTTTTTT. Translated, it gives CASSPPVSTGELFF.

The chain has TRBV29-1 and TRBJ2-7, with D perhaps matching TRBD1 or TRBD2 (5 bases each). This CDR3 comprises 12 residues. V lost 6 bases to trimming and J lost 9 bases, with 18 bases between them. Germline CDR1 SQVTM, CDR2 ANQGSEA. Here the CDR3 DNA reads TGCAGCGTCCTCCGGCAGGGAGAAGTGCAGTACTTC. Protein: CSVLRQGEVQYF.

V and J are TRBV30 and TRBJ1-2, with TRBD1 as a possible D gene (5 bases). CDR1 and CDR2 from the germline V gene are GTSNPN and SVGIG (reference sequence). V was trimmed by 4 bases and J by 6 bases, leaving 21 bases between them. This CDR3 is 15 amino acids long. The CDR3 DNA reads as TGTGCCTGGACGCCAGGGCTGCGCCCGAGGGATGGCTACACCTTC. Its protein product is CAWTPGLRPRDGYTF.

The chain joins TRBV7-6 to TRBJ2-3, with D unclear. The germline V gene encodes CDR1 SGHVS and CDR2 FNYEAQ. Trimming shortened V by 3 bases and J by 1 base, and 11 bases separated the two germline ends. The CDR3 sequence is 15 residues long. The CDR3 region is CASSFRVGGTDTQYF. Written as DNA, the CDR3 is TGTGCCAGCAGCTTCCGGGTCGGCGGCACAGATACGCAGTATTTT.